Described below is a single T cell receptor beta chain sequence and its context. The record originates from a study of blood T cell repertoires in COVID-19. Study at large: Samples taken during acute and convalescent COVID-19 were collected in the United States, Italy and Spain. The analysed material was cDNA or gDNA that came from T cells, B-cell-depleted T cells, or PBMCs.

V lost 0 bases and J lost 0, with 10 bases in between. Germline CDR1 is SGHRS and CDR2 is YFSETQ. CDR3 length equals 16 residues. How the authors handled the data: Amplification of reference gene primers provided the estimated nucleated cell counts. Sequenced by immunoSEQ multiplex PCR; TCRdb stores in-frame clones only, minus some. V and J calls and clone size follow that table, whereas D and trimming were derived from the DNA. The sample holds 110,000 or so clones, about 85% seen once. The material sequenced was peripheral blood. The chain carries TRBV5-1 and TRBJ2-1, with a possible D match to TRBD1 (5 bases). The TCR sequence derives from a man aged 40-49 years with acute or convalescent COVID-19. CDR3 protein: CASSLGVGPSYNEQFF. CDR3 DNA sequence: TGCGCCAGCAGCTTGGGAGTGGGGCCCTCCTACAATGAGCAGTTCTTC.